This TCR beta chain was profiled in a study of blood T cell repertoires in COVID-19. V lost 2 bases to trimming and J lost 2 bases; unmatched junction nucleotides: 10. This CDR3 is 17 amino acids long. CDR1 and CDR2 from the germline V gene are LGHNA and YNFKEQ. The assay was immunoSEQ multiplex PCR, and TCRdb's table has in-frame clones only and misses some. The table records fewer than 500,000 clones, around 89% of them present only once. Participant ages covered roughly 18 to 89 years across approximately 25 US areas. Cohorts were determined from participant-reported clinical history. Source material: PBMCs or T cells enriched from blood (not recorded which). This chain links TRBV4-2 with TRBJ2-3, with 7 bases matching TRBD2. This TCR was sampled from a man under 40 who had recovered from COVID-19. CDR3 sequence reads: CASSQTGGGPSTDTQYF. The CDR3 DNA reads as TGTGCCAGCAGCCAAACCGGGGGAGGGCCCTCCACAGATACGCAGTATTTT.